Described below is a single TCR beta chain sequence and its context. CDR1 is SGHAT and CDR2 is FQNNGV in the germline V gene. The CDR3 has 12 residues. Between the trimmed V and J ends, which lost 4 bases and 5 bases, there was a span of 8 bases. TCRdb itself ran the RACE reads through MiXCR, one entry per CDR3 protein. Here the sample spans around 120,000 distinct CDR3 sequences, approximately 14% being singletons. This entry comes from a study of human T cells and chemical hapten exposure. Study in general: Patients, largely female, had alopecia areata, totalis or universalis.

As to time point: patch test 1, 2 weeks after DPC sensitization. The treatment here: therapeutic diphenylcyclopropenone sensitization with weekly scalp DPC. Blood draws came before every patch-test application. The sequences come from whole blood, collected in connection with sensitization to the hapten diphenylcyclopropenone (DPC). V and J are TRBV11-2 and TRBJ2-5; D remains ambiguous. The receptor was derived from a man aged 18 to 35 with alopecia areata. Some clones in this sample may be carry-over from other donors' samples. The CDR3 region is CASSSGSETQYF. The DNA for the CDR3 is TGTGCCAGCAGCTCCGGTTCCGAGACCCAGTACTTC. Together with reference TRBV11-2 and TRBJ2-5, the CDR3 gives the full variable domain: EAGVAQSPRYKIIEKRQSVAFWCNPISGHATLYWYQQILGQGPKLLIQFQNNGVVDDSQLPKDRFSAERLKGVDSTLKIQPAKLEDSAVYLCASSSGSETQYFGPGTRLLVL.